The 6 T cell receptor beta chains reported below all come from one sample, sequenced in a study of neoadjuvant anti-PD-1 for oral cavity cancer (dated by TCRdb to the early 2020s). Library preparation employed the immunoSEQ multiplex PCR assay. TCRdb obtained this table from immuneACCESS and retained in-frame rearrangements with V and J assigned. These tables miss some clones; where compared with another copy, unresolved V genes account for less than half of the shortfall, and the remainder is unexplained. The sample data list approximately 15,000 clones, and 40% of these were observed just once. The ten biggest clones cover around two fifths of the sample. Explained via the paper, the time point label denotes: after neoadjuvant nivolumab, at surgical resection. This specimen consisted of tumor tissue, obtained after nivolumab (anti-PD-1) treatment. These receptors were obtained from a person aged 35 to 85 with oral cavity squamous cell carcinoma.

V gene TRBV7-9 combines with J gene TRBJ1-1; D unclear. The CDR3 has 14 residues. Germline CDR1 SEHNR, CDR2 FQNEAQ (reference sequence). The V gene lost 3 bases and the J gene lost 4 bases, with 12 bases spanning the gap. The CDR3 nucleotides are TGTGCCAGCAGCTTCAGTGACACAACCACTGAAGCTTTCTTT. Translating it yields CASSFSDTTTEAFF.

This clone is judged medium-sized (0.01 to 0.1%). The CDR3 reads CASSRGQFNSPLHF. In DNA form, the CDR3 reads TGTGCCAGCAGCCGGGGACAGTTTAATTCACCCCTCCACTTT. The J gene is TRBJ1-6, the V gene TRBV5-4; the match to TRBD1 covers 7 bases. Germline V gene data show CDR1 as SGHNT and CDR2 as YYREEE (reference sequence). The V and J ends lost 4 bases and 6 bases, in that order; junction bases with no gene match: 4. The CDR3 runs to 14 residues.

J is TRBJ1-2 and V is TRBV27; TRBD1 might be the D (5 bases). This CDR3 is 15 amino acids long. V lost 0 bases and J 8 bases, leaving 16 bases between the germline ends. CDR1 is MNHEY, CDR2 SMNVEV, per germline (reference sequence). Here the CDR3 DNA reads TGTGCCAGCAGTTTATCGGGCTTCCAGGGACTAGGCTACACCTTC. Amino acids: CASSLSGFQGLGYTF.

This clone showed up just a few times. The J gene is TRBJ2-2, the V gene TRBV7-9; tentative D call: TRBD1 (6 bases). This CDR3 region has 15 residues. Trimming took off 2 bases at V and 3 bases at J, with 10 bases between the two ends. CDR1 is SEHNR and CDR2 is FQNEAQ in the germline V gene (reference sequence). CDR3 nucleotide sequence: TGTGCCAGCAGCTTACTAACAGGGTACACCGGGGAGCTGTTTTTT. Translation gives CASSLLTGYTGELFF.

The DNA of the CDR3 is TGTGCCATCAGGGGGGACAGGGAAGGTCAGCCCCAGCATTTT. As protein: CAIRGDREGQPQHF. This chain joins TRBV10-3 and TRBJ1-5; TRBD1 aligns across 9 bases. This CDR3 region has 14 residues. Germline loops: CDR1 ENHRY, CDR2 SYGVKD. Germline trimming cut 6 bases from V and 6 bases from J; bases unmatched to any gene: 6.

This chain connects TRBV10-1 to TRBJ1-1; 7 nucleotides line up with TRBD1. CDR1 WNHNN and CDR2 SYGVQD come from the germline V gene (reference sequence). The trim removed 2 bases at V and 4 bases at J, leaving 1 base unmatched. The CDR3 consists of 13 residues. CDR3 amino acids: CASSETGATEAFF. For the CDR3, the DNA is TGCGCCAGCAGTGAGACAGGGGCCACTGAAGCTTTCTTT.